This entry describes one T cell receptor (beta chain). Its specificity is unknown. The source of the sample is a study of cytomegalovirus exposure and HLA in healthy donors. Across the whole study: Among 350 to 500 genotyped donors, around 80% fell in the Caucasian-associated ancestry cluster.

The PCR had 60 Vbeta and 13 Jbeta primers. Profiling relied on immunoSEQ multiplex PCR, and the TCRdb table lists in-frame clones only, not all of them. The table has about 170,000 clones, around 68% seen once. Study-level points and caveats: Some TCR beta chains (164 of them) were listed as cytomegalovirus-associated.

Germline trimming cut 6 bases from V and 4 bases from J; bases unmatched to any gene: 4. The CDR3 extends over 15 amino acids. Germline CDR1 reads MNHNS; CDR2 reads SASEGT. This rearrangement joins TRBV6-1 to TRBJ1-3; 12 bases align to TRBD1. Sequenced input: PBMCs. This TCR came from a man aged 35-49 years in good health and CMV-seronegative. CDR3 residues: CASRGQGASGNTIYF. The CDR3 nucleotides read TGTGCCAGCAGGGGACAGGGGGCGTCCGGAAACACCATATATTTT.